This TCR beta chain was recovered during a study of blood T cell repertoires in COVID-19. Study at large: Samples came from the United States, Italy and Spain, spanning acute and convalescent COVID-19.

CDR1 is SGHVS, CDR2 FNYEAQ, per germline. V shed 1 base, J shed 1 base, and the junction held 9 bases outside the gene matches. The CDR3 is 17 residues long. Per the original methods: Nucleated cell counts were estimated from reference gene primer amplification. Clones were read by immunoSEQ multiplex PCR, and TCRdb kept only the in-frame ones, dropping some. The DNA was the basis for D and trimming; V, J and clone size are from that table. The sample includes 60,000 to 85,000 clones, around 80% of them seen just once. The V call is TRBV7-6, the J call TRBJ1-1; 7 bases are a match to TRBD1. Specimen: peripheral blood. This TCR derives from a man between 70 and 80 years old who had recovered from COVID-19. CDR3 nucleotide sequence: TGTGCCAGCAGCTTAGTACCCCTAGGGGACAGGAACACTGAAGCTTTCTTT. Its protein product is CASSLVPLGDRNTEAFF.